This T cell receptor beta chain was sequenced in a study of T cell repertoires in cytomegalovirus infection. Study-wide context: Peptides in the study included HLA-C-restricted and HLA-B-restricted CMV epitopes.

In germline, CDR1 is SGHTA, CDR2 FQGNSA. The CDR3 contains 16 residues. After removal of 5 bases from V and 2 bases from J, the junction contained 9 bases not matched to a gene. Study results and caveats: HLA-C-restricted CMV-specific TCR beta clonotypes were dominant in the ex vivo response.

Using its own MiXCR run on the reads, TCRdb lists one record per CDR3 protein. The sample contains about 570,000 distinct CDR3 sequences, 35% to 50% of which appear only once. This clonotype came up many times. Its antigen is unknown. J is TRBJ1-3 and V is TRBV7-2, with TRBD1 identical over 7 bases. The sequencing used cultured PBMCs, collected from culture after CMV antigen stimulation. The source of this sequence is a human donor in good health (CMV status not recorded). Some clones in this sample may be carry-over from other donors' samples. The CDR3 reads CASSTRKGGAGNTIYF. The CDR3 DNA reads TGTGCCAGCAGCACCCGAAAAGGGGGCGCTGGAAACACCATATATTTT.